The clone carrying this TCR beta chain was picked up a small number of times. Sequencing was performed with immunoSEQ multiplex PCR; in TCRdb, only in-frame clones are kept and a portion is missing. Here the sample spans about 44,000 clones, about 74% being singletons. This sample stems from a study of radiotherapy plus CTLA-4 blockade in lung cancer. The CDR3 covers 18 residues. Per germline, CDR1 SGHTS and CDR2 YDEGEE. V shed 3 bases, J shed 3 bases, and the junction held 8 bases outside the gene matches. The chain combines TRBV5-8 with TRBJ2-1; 14 bases are shared with TRBD2. The source is a human donor with non-small cell lung cancer whose response to radiotherapy plus ipilimumab could not be evaluated. The sample in question was peripheral blood, obtained from a patient treated with radiotherapy plus ipilimumab. As DNA, the CDR3 is TGTGCCAGCAGCTCTTCCGGGACTAGCGGGAGCTTCTACAATGAGCAGTTCTTC. Amino acids: CASSSSGTSGSFYNEQFF.